This record concerns one TCR beta chain sequence. No antigen is known for it. This record belongs to a study of T cell responses to AZD1222 COVID-19 vaccine. Overall study findings and caveats: Among spike-specific TCRs, nearly half reportedly target unmutated variant regions. Females made up more of the donors, who were largely white British, and clonal diversity may have come out too low. Baseline seropositivity occurred in only a handful of AZD1222 recipients.

The method was immunoSEQ multiplex PCR; TCRdb's version includes in-frame clones alone and lacks a portion of them. The sample lists 150,000 to 190,000 clones, 90% occurring once. This CDR3 region has 11 residues. V gave up 6 bases and J gave up 7 bases, with 12 bases separating them. The germline CDR1 and CDR2 sequences are DFQATT and SNEGSKA (reference sequence). The clonotype originates from an adult in good health. The V and J genes are TRBV20-1 and TRBJ1-1; D unresolved. The specimen comprised peripheral blood, sampled on day 0 of AZD1222 vaccination. CDR3 protein: CSATTTIEAFF. CDR3 sequence (DNA): TGCAGTGCCACGACAACAATTGAAGCTTTCTTT.